These T cell receptor beta chains were read from a single sample in a study of control samples from healthy donors and cancer patients. The table came from immunoSEQ multiplex PCR; TCRdb's copy has only in-frame clones and leaves some out. Here the sample spans about 120,000 clones, more than 80% being singletons. The sample consisted of PBMCs. Receptors originate from a woman aged 50 to 65 with colorectal cancer. The CDR3 runs from the conserved cysteine through the conserved F or W. The order of the fields is V gene, D gene, clone size, J gene, CDR3 protein, CDR3 DNA. D genes are given only for firm matches. Expanded clones are given a class, and other clones once, few, many or no size at all.

TRBV28	TRBD2	.	TRBJ2-3	CASTTRGLALADTQYF	TGTGCCAGCACGACAAGAGGACTAGCGCTGGCGGATACGCAGTATTTT
TRBV4-1	.	once	TRBJ2-7	CASSRMGFDEQYF	TGCGCCAGCAGCCGAATGGGGTTCGACGAGCAGTACTTC
TRBV29-1	.	.	TRBJ2-3	CSVVRDAVNTQYF	TGCAGCGTCGTCCGGGATGCGGTCAATACGCAGTATTTT
TRBV28	.	.	TRBJ2-1	CASSSRPNEQFF	TGTGCCAGCAGCTCCAGACCCAATGAGCAGTTCTTC
TRBV28	TRBD2	.	TRBJ2-7	CASSSLAGGFYEQYF	TGTGCCAGCAGTTCACTAGCGGGAGGGTTCTACGAGCAGTACTTC
TRBV5-8	.	.	TRBJ2-2	CASSDRDYTGELFF	TGTGCCAGCAGCGACCGGGACTACACCGGGGAGCTGTTTTTT
TRBV19	TRBD2	.	TRBJ2-2	CASNTAGLAGGKRGLGTGELFF	TGTGCCAGTAACACTGCCGGACTAGCGGGAGGGAAACGGGGCTTGGGCACCGGGGAGCTGTTTTTT
TRBV27	.	.	TRBJ1-6	CASSPRAEQASYNSPLHF	TGTGCCAGCAGTCCAAGGGCCGAACAGGCTTCTTATAATTCACCCCTCCACTTT
TRBV18	.	.	TRBJ2-7	CASSPDRGTSLIGQYF	TGTGCCAGCTCCCCCGACAGAGGCACGTCCCTAATAGGGCAGTACTTC
TRBV24-1	.	.	TRBJ1-1	CATSDPRSTEAFF	TGTGCCACCAGTGACCCGAGAAGCACTGAAGCTTTCTTT
TRBV30	.	.	TRBJ1-4	CAWSVDATNEKLFF	TGTGCCTGGAGTGTGGATGCAACTAATGAAAAACTGTTTTTT
TRBV4-1	.	once	TRBJ1-4	CASQFFHVTTNEKLFF	TGCGCCAGCCAATTTTTCCACGTCACAACTAATGAAAAACTGTTTTTT
TRBV10-3	.	.	TRBJ2-4	CAISESVLAKNIQYF	TGTGCCATCAGTGAGTCGGTTCTAGCCAAAAACATTCAGTACTTC
TRBV3-1/TRBV3-2	.	.	TRBJ2-6	CASSQANVLTF	TGTGCCAGCAGCCAGGCCAACGTCCTGACTTTC
TRBV5-1	.	.	TRBJ2-5	CASSLDRPQQETQYF	TGCGCCAGCAGCTTGGACAGGCCGCAGCAAGAGACCCAGTACTTC
TRBV27	.	.	TRBJ1-3	CASSLPKSPPSSGNTIYF	TGTGCCAGCAGTTTACCGAAGAGCCCCCCGAGCTCTGGAAACACCATATATTTT
TRBV28	.	.	TRBJ2-4	CASSLWDSSTKNIQYF	TGTGCCAGCAGTTTATGGGACAGTTCAACTAAAAACATTCAGTACTTC
TRBV2	.	few	TRBJ1-2	CASSGGRLDGYTF	TGTGCCAGCAGTGGGGGCAGGTTGGATGGCTACACCTTC
TRBV28	.	.	TRBJ1-2	CASSPYQWRLNYGYTF	TGTGCCAGCAGTCCATACCAGTGGCGGCTCAACTATGGCTACACCTTC
TRBV10-2	.	.	TRBJ1-2	CASRGPSNYGYTF	TGCGCCAGCCGGGGACCGAGTAACTATGGCTACACCTTC
TRBV18	.	few	TRBJ1-1	CASSRGQNTEAFF	TGTGCCAGCTCAAGGGGACAGAACACTGAAGCTTTCTTT
TRBV2	TRBD1	.	TRBJ1-2	CASRTLGQDDYGYTF	TGTGCCAGCCGGACTCTCGGACAGGACGACTATGGCTACACCTTC
TRBV19	TRBD1	.	TRBJ1-2	CASSSHDEQGKGYGYTF	TGTGCCAGTAGTTCACACGACGAACAGGGGAAGGGCTATGGCTACACCTTC
TRBV4-2	.	.	TRBJ1-2	CASSQGGSSGYTF	TGTGCCAGCAGCCAAGGGGGCTCGTCTGGCTACACCTTC
TRBV2	.	.	TRBJ2-3	CASQVRRTDTQYF	TGTGCCAGCCAGGTTCGGCGCACAGATACGCAGTATTTT
TRBV6-4	.	.	TRBJ1-2	CASSPEGSGGYTF	TGTGCCAGCAGCCCAGAGGGTTCCGGGGGCTACACCTTC
TRBV29-1	.	.	TRBJ1-2	CSVESRGGTTPNYGYTF	TGCAGCGTTGAATCTCGGGGGGGTACGACTCCGAACTATGGCTACACCTTC
TRBV5-1	.	.	TRBJ1-1	CASSLEGRMNTEAFF	TGCGCCAGCAGCTTGGAGGGCAGAATGAACACTGAAGCTTTCTTT
TRBV9	TRBD1	.	TRBJ1-1	CASSVDPAGGQAFF	TGTGCCAGCAGCGTAGATCCCGCAGGGGGCCAGGCTTTCTTT
TRBV6-4	TRBD2	.	TRBJ2-3	CASSDSSGGSDTQYF	TGTGCCAGCAGTGACTCTAGCGGGGGTTCCGATACGCAGTATTTT
TRBV7-9	.	.	TRBJ1-1	CASSSQGRGSAAEAFF	TGTGCCAGCAGCTCCCAAGGCAGGGGTAGTGCGGCTGAAGCTTTCTTT
TRBV28	TRBD1	.	TRBJ2-7	CASGTRDRVYEQYF	TGTGCCAGTGGGACCCGGGACAGGGTGTACGAGCAGTACTTC
TRBV25-1	.	.	TRBJ2-2	CASSDKGRNTGELFF	TGTGCCAGCAGTGACAAGGGGCGGAACACCGGGGAGCTGTTTTTT